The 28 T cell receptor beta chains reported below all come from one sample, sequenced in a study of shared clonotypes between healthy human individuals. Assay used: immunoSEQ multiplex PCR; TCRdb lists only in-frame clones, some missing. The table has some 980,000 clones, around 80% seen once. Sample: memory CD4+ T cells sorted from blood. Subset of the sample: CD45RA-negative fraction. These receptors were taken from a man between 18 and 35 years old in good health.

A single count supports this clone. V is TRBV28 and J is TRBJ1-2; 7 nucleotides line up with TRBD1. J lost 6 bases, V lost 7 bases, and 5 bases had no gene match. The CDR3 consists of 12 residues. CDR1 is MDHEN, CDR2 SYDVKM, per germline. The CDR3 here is CASTDRDHGYTF. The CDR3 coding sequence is TGTGCCAGCACCGACAGGGACCATGGCTACACCTTC.

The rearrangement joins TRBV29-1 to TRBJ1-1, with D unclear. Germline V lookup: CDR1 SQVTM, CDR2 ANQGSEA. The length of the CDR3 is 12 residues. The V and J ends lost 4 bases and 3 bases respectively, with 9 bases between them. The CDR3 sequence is CSVVGTHTEAFF. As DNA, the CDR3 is TGCAGCGTTGTCGGTACTCACACTGAAGCTTTCTTT.

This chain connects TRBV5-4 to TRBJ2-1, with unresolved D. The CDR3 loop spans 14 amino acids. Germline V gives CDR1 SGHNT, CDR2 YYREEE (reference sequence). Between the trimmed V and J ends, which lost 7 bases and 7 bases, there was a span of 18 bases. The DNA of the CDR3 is TGTGCCAGCCGTTTAGCTTTAGCTGGGAATGAGCAGTTCTTC. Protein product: CASRLALAGNEQFF.

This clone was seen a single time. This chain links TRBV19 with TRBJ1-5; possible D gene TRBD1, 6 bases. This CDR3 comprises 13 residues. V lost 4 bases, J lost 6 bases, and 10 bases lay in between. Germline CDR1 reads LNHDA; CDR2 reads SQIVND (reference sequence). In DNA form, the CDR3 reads TGTGCCAGTAGTAGGGGGGCTGGTCAGCCCCAGCATTTT. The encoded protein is CASSRGAGQPQHF. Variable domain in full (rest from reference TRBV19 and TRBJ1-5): DGGITQSPKYLFRKEGQNVTLSCEQNLNHDAMYWYRQDPGQGLRLIYYSQIVNDFQKGDIAEGYSVSREKKESFPLTVTSAQKNPTAFYLCASSRGAGQPQHFGDGTRLSIL.

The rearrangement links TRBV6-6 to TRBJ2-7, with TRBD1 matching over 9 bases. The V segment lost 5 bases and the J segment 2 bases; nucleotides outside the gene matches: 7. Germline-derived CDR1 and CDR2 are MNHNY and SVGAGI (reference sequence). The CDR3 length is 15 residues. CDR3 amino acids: CASSPDRGTTYEQYF. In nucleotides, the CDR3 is TGTGCCAGCAGTCCCGACAGGGGGACCACCTACGAGCAGTACTTC.

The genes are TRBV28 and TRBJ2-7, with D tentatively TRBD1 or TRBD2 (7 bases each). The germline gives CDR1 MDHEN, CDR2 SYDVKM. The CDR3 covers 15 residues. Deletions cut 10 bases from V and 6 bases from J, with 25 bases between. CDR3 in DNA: TGTGCCACCCGGGGAGGGGGCGCAAGTGGGGGCGAGCAGTACTTC. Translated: CATRGGGASGGEQYF.

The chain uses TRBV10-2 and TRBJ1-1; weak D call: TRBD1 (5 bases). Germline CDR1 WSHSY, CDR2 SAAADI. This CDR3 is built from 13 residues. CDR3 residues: CAAGPGPNTEAFF. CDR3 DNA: TGCGCTGCGGGGCCAGGCCCGAACACTGAAGCTTTCTTT.

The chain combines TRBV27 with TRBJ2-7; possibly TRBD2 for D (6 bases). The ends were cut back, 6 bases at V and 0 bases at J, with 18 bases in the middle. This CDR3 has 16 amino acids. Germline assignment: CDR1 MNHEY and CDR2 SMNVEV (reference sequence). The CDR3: CASSPTGGSLSYEQYF. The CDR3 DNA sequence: TGTGCCAGCAGCCCCACCGGGGGTTCCCTCTCCTACGAGCAGTACTTC.

This CDR3 is CASSPGQAQETQYF. DNA for the CDR3: TGTGCCAGCAGTCCGGGACAGGCTCAAGAGACCCAGTACTTC. The chain employs TRBV5-4 and TRBJ2-5, with TRBD1 matching over 8 bases. This CDR3 region has 14 residues. CDR1 is SGHNT, CDR2 YYREEE, per germline (reference sequence). Trimming cost V 5 bases and J 2 bases; bases outside gene matches: 5.

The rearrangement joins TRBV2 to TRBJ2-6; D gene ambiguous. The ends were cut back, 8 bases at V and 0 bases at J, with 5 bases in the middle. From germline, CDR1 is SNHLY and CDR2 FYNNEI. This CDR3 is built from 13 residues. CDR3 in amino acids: CASPASGANVLTF. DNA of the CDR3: TGTGCCAGCCCAGCCTCTGGGGCCAACGTCCTGACTTTC.

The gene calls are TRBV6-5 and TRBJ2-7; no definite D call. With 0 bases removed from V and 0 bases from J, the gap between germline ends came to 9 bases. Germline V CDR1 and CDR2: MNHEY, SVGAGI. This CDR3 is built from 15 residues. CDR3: CASSYSPTASYEQYF. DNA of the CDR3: TGTGCCAGCAGTTACTCCCCGACTGCCTCCTACGAGCAGTACTTC.

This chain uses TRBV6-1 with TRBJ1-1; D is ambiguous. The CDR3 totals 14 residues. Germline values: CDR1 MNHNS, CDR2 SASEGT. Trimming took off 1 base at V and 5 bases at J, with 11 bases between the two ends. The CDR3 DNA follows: TGTGCCAGCAGTGAAGGTTTAGGCAGGACTGAAGCTTTCTTT. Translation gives CASSEGLGRTEAFF.

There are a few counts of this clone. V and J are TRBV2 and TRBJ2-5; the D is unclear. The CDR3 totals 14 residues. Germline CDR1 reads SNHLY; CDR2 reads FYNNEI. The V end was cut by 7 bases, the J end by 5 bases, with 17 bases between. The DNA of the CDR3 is TGTGCCAGCAAACGGGCCCAAATGGAGGAGACCCAGTACTTC. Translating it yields CASKRAQMEETQYF.

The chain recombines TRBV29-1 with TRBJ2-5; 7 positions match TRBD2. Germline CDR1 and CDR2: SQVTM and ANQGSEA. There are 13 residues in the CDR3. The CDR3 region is CSIEAGRGETQYF. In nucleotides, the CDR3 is TGCAGTATTGAAGCTGGGAGGGGAGAGACCCAGTACTTC.

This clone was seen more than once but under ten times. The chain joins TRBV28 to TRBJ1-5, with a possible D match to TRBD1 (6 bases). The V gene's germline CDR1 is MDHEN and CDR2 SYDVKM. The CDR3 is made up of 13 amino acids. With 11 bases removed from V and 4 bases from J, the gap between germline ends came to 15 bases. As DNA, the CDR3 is TGTGCCGGGGCCGGGGGGCCTAATCAGCCCCAGCATTTT. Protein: CAGAGGPNQPQHF. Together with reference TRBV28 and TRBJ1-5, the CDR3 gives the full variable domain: DVKVTQSSRYLVKRTGEKVFLECVQDMDHENMFWYRQDPGLGLRLIYFSYDVKMKEKGDIPEGYSVSREKKERFSLILESASTNQTSMYLCAGAGGPNQPQHFGDGTRLSIL.

CDR3 sequence reads: CASSPHPGSNTEAFF. CDR3 nucleotide sequence: TGTGCCAGCAGCCCACACCCTGGGTCCAACACTGAAGCTTTCTTT. J is TRBJ1-1 and V is TRBV7-9, with no clear D. V was clipped by 5 bases and J by 2 bases, with 15 bases between them. Germline V lookup: CDR1 SEHNR, CDR2 FQNEAQ (reference sequence). The CDR3 spans 15 residues.

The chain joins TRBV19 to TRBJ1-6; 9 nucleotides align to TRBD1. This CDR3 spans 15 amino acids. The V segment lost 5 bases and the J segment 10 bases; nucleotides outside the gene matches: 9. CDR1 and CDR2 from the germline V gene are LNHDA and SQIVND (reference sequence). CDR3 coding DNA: TGTGCCAGTAGTTCGCCGGGACAGGGAGGATCACCCCTCCACTTT. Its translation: CASSSPGQGGSPLHF.

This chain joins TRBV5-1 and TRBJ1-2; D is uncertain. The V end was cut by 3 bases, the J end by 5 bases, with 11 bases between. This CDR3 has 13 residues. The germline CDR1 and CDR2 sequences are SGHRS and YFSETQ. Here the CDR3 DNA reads TGCGCCAGCAGCTCTGAACCCGCTTATGGCTACACCTTC. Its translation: CASSSEPAYGYTF. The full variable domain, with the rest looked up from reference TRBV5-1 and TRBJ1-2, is KAGVTQTPRYLIKTRGQQVTLSCSPISGHRSVSWYQQTPGQGLQFLFEYFSETQRNKGNFPGRFSGRQFSNSRSEMNVSTLELGDSALYLCASSSEPAYGYTFGSGTRLTVV.

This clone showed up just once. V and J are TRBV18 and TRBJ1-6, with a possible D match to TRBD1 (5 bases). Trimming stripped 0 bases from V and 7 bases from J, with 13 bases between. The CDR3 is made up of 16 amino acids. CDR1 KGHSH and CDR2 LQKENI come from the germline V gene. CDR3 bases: TGTGCCAGCTCACCACCTTGGGGCGCGGGGAATTCACCCCTCCACTTT. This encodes CASSPPWGAGNSPLHF.

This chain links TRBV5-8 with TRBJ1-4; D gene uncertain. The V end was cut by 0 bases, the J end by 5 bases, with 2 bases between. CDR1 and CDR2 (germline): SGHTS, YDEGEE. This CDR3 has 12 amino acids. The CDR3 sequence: CASSLENEKLFF. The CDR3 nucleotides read TGTGCCAGCAGCTTGGAGAATGAAAAACTGTTTTTT.

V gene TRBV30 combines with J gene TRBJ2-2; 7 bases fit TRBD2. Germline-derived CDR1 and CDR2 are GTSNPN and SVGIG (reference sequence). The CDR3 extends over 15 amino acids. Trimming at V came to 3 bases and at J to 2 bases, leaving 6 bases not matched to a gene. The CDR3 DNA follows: TGTGCCTGGAGCGGACTAGACGTCAACACCGGGGAGCTGTTTTTT. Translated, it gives CAWSGLDVNTGELFF.

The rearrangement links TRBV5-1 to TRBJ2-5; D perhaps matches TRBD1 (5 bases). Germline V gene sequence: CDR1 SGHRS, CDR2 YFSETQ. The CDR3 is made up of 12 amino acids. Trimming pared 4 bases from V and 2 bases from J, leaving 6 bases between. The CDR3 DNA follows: TGCGCCAGCAGCGGGGCACAAGAGACCCAGTACTTC. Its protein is CASSGAQETQYF. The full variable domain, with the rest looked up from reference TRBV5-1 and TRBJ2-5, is KAGVTQTPRYLIKTRGQQVTLSCSPISGHRSVSWYQQTPGQGLQFLFEYFSETQRNKGNFPGRFSGRQFSNSRSEMNVSTLELGDSALYLCASSGAQETQYFGPGTRLLVL.

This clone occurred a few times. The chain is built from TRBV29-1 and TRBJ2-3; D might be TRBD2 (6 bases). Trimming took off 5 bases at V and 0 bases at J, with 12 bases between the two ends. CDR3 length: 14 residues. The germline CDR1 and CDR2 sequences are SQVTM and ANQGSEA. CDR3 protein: CSVNTGVSTDTQYF. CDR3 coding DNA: TGCAGCGTTAATACGGGGGTTAGCACAGATACGCAGTATTTT.

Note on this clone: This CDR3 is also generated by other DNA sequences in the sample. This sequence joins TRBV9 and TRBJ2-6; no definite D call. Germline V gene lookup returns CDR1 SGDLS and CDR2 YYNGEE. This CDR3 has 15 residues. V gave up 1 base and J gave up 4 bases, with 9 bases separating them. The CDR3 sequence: CASSVQGSGANVLTF. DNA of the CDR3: TGTGCCAGCAGCGTACAAGGTTCCGGGGCCAACGTCCTGACTTTC. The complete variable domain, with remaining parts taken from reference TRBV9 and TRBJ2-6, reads DSGVTQTPKHLITATGQRVTLRCSPRSGDLSVYWYQQSLDQGLQFLIQYYNGEERAKGNILERFSAQQFPDLHSELNLSSLELGDSALYFCASSVQGSGANVLTFGAGSRLTVL.

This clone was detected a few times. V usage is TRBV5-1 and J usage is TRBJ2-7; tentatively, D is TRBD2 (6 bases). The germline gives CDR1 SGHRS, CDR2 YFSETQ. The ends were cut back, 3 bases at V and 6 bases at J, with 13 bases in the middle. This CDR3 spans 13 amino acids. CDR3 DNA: TGCGCCAGCAGCTACGCTAGCGAAGGCGAGCAGTACTTC. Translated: CASSYASEGEQYF.

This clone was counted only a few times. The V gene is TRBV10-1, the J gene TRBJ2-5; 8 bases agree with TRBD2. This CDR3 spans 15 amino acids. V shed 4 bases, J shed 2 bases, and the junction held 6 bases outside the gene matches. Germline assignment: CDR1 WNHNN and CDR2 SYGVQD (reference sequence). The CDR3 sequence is CASSGSLAAQETQYF. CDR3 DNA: TGCGCCAGCAGTGGGTCACTAGCGGCGCAAGAGACCCAGTACTTC.

The CDR3 reads CASSPQGVGKNIQYF. The CDR3 DNA is TGTGCCAGCTCACCACAGGGGGTCGGCAAAAACATTCAGTACTTC. The V gene is TRBV18, the J gene TRBJ2-4, with D possibly being TRBD1 (6 bases). Germline loops: CDR1 KGHSH, CDR2 LQKENI. This CDR3 has 15 amino acids. V was shortened by 1 base and J by 3 bases, with 10 bases between the two germline ends.

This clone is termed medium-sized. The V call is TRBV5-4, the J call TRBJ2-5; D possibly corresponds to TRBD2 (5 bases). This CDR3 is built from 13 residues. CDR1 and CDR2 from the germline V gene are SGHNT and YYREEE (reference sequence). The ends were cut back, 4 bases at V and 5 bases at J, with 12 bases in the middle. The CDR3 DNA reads TGTGCCAGCAGCGCCTCCGGGGTTGAGACCCAGTACTTC. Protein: CASSASGVETQYF.